One sample yielded the 18 T cell receptor beta chains listed below, sequenced in a study of T cells in Graves' hyperthyroidism and ophthalmopathy. RNA transcripts gave rise to amplified TCR beta CDR3 regions. When the TCR CDR3 underwent first-round RT-PCR, the HTBI primer set was used. TCRdb reprocessed the multiplex PCR reads via MiXCR and lists one record per CDR3 protein. This sample has approximately 300,000 distinct CDR3 sequences, with more than 15% found just once. The specimen was blood. The receptors stem from a woman aged 60-70 years with Graves' ophthalmopathy.

This clonotype appeared a few times. The gene calls are TRBV6-5 and TRBJ2-7; no firm D call. The CDR3 totals 16 residues. CDR1 MNHEY and CDR2 SVGAGI come from the germline V gene. The V end lost 2 bases, the J end lost 4 bases, and 18 bases lay between the germline ends. CDR3 sequence: CASSYREPNMGYEQYF. As DNA, the CDR3 is TGTGCCAGCAGTTACAGGGAACCCAACATGGGGTACGAGCAGTACTTC.

The CDR3 reads CASSQHLAGGQTDTQYF. CDR3 nucleotides: TGCGCCAGCAGCCAGCACCTAGCGGGGGGGCAAACAGATACGCAGTATTTT. The rearrangement uses TRBV4-3 and TRBJ2-3; 12 bases fit TRBD2. The J segment lost 3 bases and the V segment lost 3 bases, leaving 7 bases of the junction unmatched. The CDR3 covers 17 residues. The V gene's germline CDR1 is LGHNA and CDR2 YSLEER.

There are many counts of this clonotype. The chain employs TRBV6-1 and TRBJ2-2; 9 bases match TRBD1. Germline CDR1 MNHNS, CDR2 SASEGT. Trimming at V came to 10 bases and at J to 4 bases, leaving 7 bases not matched to a gene. The CDR3 consists of 14 residues. The CDR3 spells CATLGTGRTGELFF. In nucleotides, the CDR3 is TGTGCCACCCTAGGGACAGGGCGCACCGGGGAGCTGTTTTTT.

This clonotype was counted only a few times. The chain carries TRBV19 and TRBJ2-7; 9 positions match TRBD1. This CDR3 comprises 15 residues. J lost 7 bases, V lost 3 bases, and 10 bases had no gene match. Per germline, CDR1 LNHDA and CDR2 SQIVND (reference sequence). CDR3 nucleotide sequence: TGTGCCAGTAGTATCTCGGACAGGGGTCCTCGGGAGCAGTACTTC. Amino acid sequence: CASSISDRGPREQYF.

The chain has TRBV27 and TRBJ2-7; TRBD2 matches at 8 bases. The junction had 17 bases not matched to a gene; V was cut back by 8 bases and J by 2 bases. This CDR3 is 17 amino acids long. Germline V lookup: CDR1 MNHEY, CDR2 SMNVEV (reference sequence). The CDR3 nucleotides read TGTGCCAGCGGTCGCACTCTTCCGGGACTAGGAACCTACGAGCAGTACTTC. Amino acids: CASGRTLPGLGTYEQYF.

This clonotype occurred a few times. This chain uses TRBV5-4 with TRBJ1-2; D is undetermined. The germline V and J ends were trimmed by 4 bases and 2 bases, with 18 bases remaining between them. The germline gives CDR1 SGHNT, CDR2 YYREEE (reference sequence). This CDR3 comprises 16 residues. The CDR3 here is CASSRNPGATNYGYTF. The DNA of the CDR3 is TGTGCCAGCAGCCGCAATCCGGGAGCTACCAACTATGGCTACACCTTC. The full variable domain, completed using reference TRBV5-4 and TRBJ1-2, is ETGVTQSPTHLIKTRGQQVTLRCSSQSGHNTVSWYQQALGQGPQFIFQYYREEENGRGNFPPRFSGLQFPNYSSELNVNALELDDSALYLCASSRNPGATNYGYTFGSGTRLTVV.

This clonotype has a count of ten or more. The chain couples TRBV2 to TRBJ2-2; D might be TRBD1 (6 bases). The CDR3 covers 14 residues. Germline CDR1 SNHLY, CDR2 FYNNEI. V lost 10 bases and J 4 bases, leaving 16 bases between the germline ends. The chain's CDR3 is CATQWGPGTGELFF. CDR3 coding DNA: TGTGCCACCCAGTGGGGGCCGGGCACCGGGGAGCTGTTTTTT.

This sequence joins TRBV29-1 and TRBJ2-1; 10 nucleotides align to TRBD1. The CDR3 sequence is 14 residues long. Germline CDR1 reads SQVTM; CDR2 reads ANQGSEA. V shed 6 bases and J 7 bases; nucleotides not matched to a gene: 9. The CDR3 region has the DNA TGCAGCGTGTGGGACAGGGGCTTGAGTAATGAGCAGTTCTTC. It translates to CSVWDRGLSNEQFF.

In this sample, this clonotype turned up many times. This chain joins TRBV5-1 and TRBJ1-6; 8 positions agree with TRBD1. Trimming cost V 5 bases and J 7 bases; bases outside gene matches: 5. Germline CDR1 SGHRS, CDR2 YFSETQ. The CDR3 extends over 14 amino acids. The CDR3 reads CASRVAGGNSPLHF. The CDR3 DNA is TGCGCCAGCAGGGTAGCAGGGGGCAATTCACCCCTCCACTTT.

At least ten counts were recorded for this clonotype. The chain recombines TRBV28 with TRBJ2-3; D assignment may be TRBD1 or TRBD2 (6 bases each). CDR3 length: 13 amino acids. V lost 8 bases, J lost 5 bases, and 14 bases lay in between. Germline CDR1 is MDHEN and CDR2 is SYDVKM. CDR3 loop: CASGPGARDTQYF. The CDR3 DNA reads as TGTGCCAGCGGACCGGGGGCCAGAGATACGCAGTATTTT.

This clonotype was seen at least ten times. The chain is built from TRBV6-5 and TRBJ2-2, with D possibly TRBD1 on 6 matching bases. CDR3 length equals 16 residues. V lost 2 bases, J lost 0 bases, and 10 bases lay in between. The germline V gene encodes CDR1 MNHEY and CDR2 SVGAGI. CDR3 sequence (DNA): TGTGCCAGCAGTTACCTCGGGACATCGAACACCGGGGAGCTGTTTTTT. Translation: CASSYLGTSNTGELFF.

This clonotype was seen many times. CDR3 residues: CASSYSGQFYEQYF. Written as DNA, the CDR3 is TGTGCCAGCAGTTACTCGGGACAGTTCTACGAGCAGTACTTC. The V gene is TRBV6-5, the J gene TRBJ2-7; 7 bases map to TRBD1. CDR3 length: 14 amino acids. The J segment lost 3 bases and the V segment lost 0 bases, leaving 2 bases of the junction unmatched. The germline CDR1 and CDR2 sequences are MNHEY and SVGAGI.

This clonotype occurred many times. The chain has TRBV30 and TRBJ1-4, with D unclear. CDR1 and CDR2 (germline): GTSNPN, SVGIG (reference sequence). Trimming stripped 0 bases from V and 7 bases from J, with 6 bases between. The CDR3 is 12 amino acids. The chain's CDR3 is CAWSVNFEKLFF. The CDR3 region has the DNA TGTGCCTGGAGTGTGAATTTTGAAAAACTGTTTTTT.

V is TRBV6-1 and J is TRBJ2-1; a possible D gene is TRBD2 (5 bases). In germline, CDR1 is MNHNS, CDR2 SASEGT. CDR3 length: 15 amino acids. Trimming shortened V by 5 bases and J by 6 bases, and 17 bases separated the two germline ends. The CDR3 loop is CASSPDGLTPNEQFF. The CDR3 nucleotides read TGTGCCAGCAGTCCTGATGGACTGACCCCCAATGAGCAGTTCTTC.

This clonotype has a count of ten or more. The chain has TRBV20-1 and TRBJ1-1; TRBD1 matches at 8 bases. V lost 5 bases and J lost 0; bases outside the gene matches: 2. Germline V gene data show CDR1 as DFQATT and CDR2 as SNEGSKA (reference sequence). The CDR3 consists of 13 residues. Here the CDR3 DNA reads TGCAGTGCTTCAGGGGGCTTGAACACTGAAGCTTTCTTT. The encoded protein is CSASGGLNTEAFF.

V usage is TRBV5-1 and J usage is TRBJ1-1; no clear D. The CDR3 loop spans 13 amino acids. V lost 2 bases and J 2 bases, leaving 7 bases between the germline ends. Germline V gives CDR1 SGHRS, CDR2 YFSETQ. The CDR3: CASSFTANTEAFF. The CDR3 DNA sequence: TGCGCCAGCAGCTTTACAGCTAACACTGAAGCTTTCTTT.

The CDR3 bases are TGCAGTGCTAGATCCTACCGGGACAGGGACCGGAGGGAGACCCAGTACTTC. This gives the protein CSARSYRDRDRRETQYF. The rearrangement uses TRBV20-1 and TRBJ2-5; 9 bases fit TRBD1. Germline CDR1 DFQATT, CDR2 SNEGSKA (reference sequence). V lost 2 bases and J lost 5; bases outside the gene matches: 15. This CDR3 is 17 amino acids long.

The CDR3 region is CASSQERIKGYIAFF. CDR3 DNA: TGCGCCAGCAGCCAAGAAAGGATAAAGGGTTATATCGCTTTCTTT. The rearrangement joins TRBV4-1 to TRBJ1-1; D remains unclear. Germline assignment: CDR1 MGHRA and CDR2 YSYEKL. V lost 0 bases and J 11 bases, leaving 19 bases between the germline ends. CDR3 length equals 15 residues.